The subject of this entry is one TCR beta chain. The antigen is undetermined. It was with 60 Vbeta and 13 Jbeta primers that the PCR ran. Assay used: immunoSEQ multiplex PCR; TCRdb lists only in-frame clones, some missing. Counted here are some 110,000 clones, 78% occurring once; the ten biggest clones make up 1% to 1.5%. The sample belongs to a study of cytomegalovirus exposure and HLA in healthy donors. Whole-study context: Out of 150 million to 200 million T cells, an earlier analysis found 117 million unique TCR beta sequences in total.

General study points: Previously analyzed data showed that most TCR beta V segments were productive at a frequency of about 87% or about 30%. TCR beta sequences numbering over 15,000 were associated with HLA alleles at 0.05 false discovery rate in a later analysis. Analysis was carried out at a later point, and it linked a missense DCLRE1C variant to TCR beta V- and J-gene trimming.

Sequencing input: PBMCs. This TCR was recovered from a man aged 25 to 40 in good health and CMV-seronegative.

The CDR3 sequence: CASQTGNTEAFF. Written as DNA, the CDR3 is TGTGCCAGCCAGACAGGAAACACTGAAGCTTTCTTT. The chain couples TRBV27 to TRBJ1-1; TRBD1 might be the D (6 bases). The CDR3 contains 12 residues. Germline V gene lookup returns CDR1 MNHEY and CDR2 SMNVEV (reference sequence). V shed 8 bases and J shed 2 bases, with 9 bases lying between them.